This T cell receptor beta chain was obtained from a study of blood T cell repertoires in COVID-19. J gave up 4 bases and V 3 bases, and 6 bases lay outside the gene matches. Germline V lookup: CDR1 SGHNT, CDR2 YYREEE (reference sequence). This CDR3 has 14 residues. Original data processing: It was from reference gene primer amplification that nucleated cell counts were estimated. The protocol was immunoSEQ multiplex PCR, while the TCRdb copy is restricted to in-frame clones and leaves out a portion. Clone size and V and J calls were adopted from that table, with D and trimming inferred from the DNA. The sample has 55,000 to 70,000 clones, around 90% seen once.

V is TRBV5-4 and J is TRBJ2-7, with 8 bases aligning to TRBD1. Sequencing was carried out using PBMCs or T cells enriched from blood (not recorded which). This TCR was sampled from a woman in her forties who had recovered from COVID-19. The CDR3 bases are TGTGCCAGCAGCTCAGGACAGGGAAGGTACGAGCAGTACTTC. This codes for CASSSGQGRYEQYF.